This entry describes one TCR beta chain. The antigen is not known. The sample is drawn from a study of OX40 agonist ivuxolimab in advanced cancers. Overall study: An anti-OX40 (CD134) antibody with agonistic activity, ivuxolimab, was administered to patients. Patients were dosed intravenously with ivuxolimab at 0.01 to 10 mg/kg every 2 weeks.

General study findings and limits: The 0.1-3.0 mg/kg partial responders had among the lowest clonal expansion.

CDR1 is SGHNT, CDR2 YYREEE, per germline (reference sequence). The ends lost 0 bases at V and 3 bases at J; junction bases unmatched: 4. The CDR3 totals 16 residues. Some clones are missing from TCRdb's copy, which holds only in-frame ones; the method was immunoSEQ multiplex PCR. The table records more than 95,000 clones, approximately 95% of them present only once. The V and J genes are TRBV5-4 and TRBJ2-1, with 9 bases that match TRBD2. The sample was CD4+ or CD8+ T cells sorted from blood, taken in a trial of the OX40 agonist ivuxolimab. The sequence came from an adult with an advanced solid tumor such as melanoma, head and neck, liver or kidney cancer. CDR3 nucleotides: TGTGCCAGCAGCTTGGCCGTAGCGGGAGACTACAATGAGCAGTTCTTC. Translation gives CASSLAVAGDYNEQFF.